The clone carrying this TCR beta chain was seen a few times. The antigen remains unidentified. The data derive from a study of CD8 T cells in ankylosing spondylitis. TCR beta libraries were made by quantitative 5'-RACE with molecular barcodes. TCRdb analysed the 5' RACE reads with MiXCR anew, one entry per CDR3 protein. The sample lists 150,000 to 200,000 distinct CDR3 sequences, about a third occurring once. Study conclusions and caveats: Certain motif variants had earlier been reported in reactive arthritis synovial fluid and blood. There was a TCR beta motif, made of 7 to 9 highly homologous variants, that appeared characteristic of ankylosing spondylitis blood. According to the report, clones linked to the disease were significantly enriched in matched synovial fluid samples taken from ankylosing spondylitis patients.

Sequencing was done on a sample of synovial fluid, either unsorted or a sorted T cell fraction (not recorded which). This clonotype was sampled from a male donor with ankylosing spondylitis.

CDR3 loop: CASSISRDREQFF. In DNA, the CDR3 is TGCGCCAGCAGCATAAGCAGGGATCGTGAGCAGTTCTTC. This chain uses TRBV5-1 with TRBJ2-1, with a weak D call TRBD1 (5 bases). The length of the CDR3 is 13 residues. Germline-derived CDR1 and CDR2 are SGHRS and YFSETQ. V lost 4 bases and J lost 9, with 14 bases in between. The full variable domain, rest sourced from reference TRBV5-1 and TRBJ2-1, is KAGVTQTPRYLIKTRGQQVTLSCSPISGHRSVSWYQQTPGQGLQFLFEYFSETQRNKGNFPGRFSGRQFSNSRSEMNVSTLELGDSALYLCASSISRDREQFFGPGTRLTVL.